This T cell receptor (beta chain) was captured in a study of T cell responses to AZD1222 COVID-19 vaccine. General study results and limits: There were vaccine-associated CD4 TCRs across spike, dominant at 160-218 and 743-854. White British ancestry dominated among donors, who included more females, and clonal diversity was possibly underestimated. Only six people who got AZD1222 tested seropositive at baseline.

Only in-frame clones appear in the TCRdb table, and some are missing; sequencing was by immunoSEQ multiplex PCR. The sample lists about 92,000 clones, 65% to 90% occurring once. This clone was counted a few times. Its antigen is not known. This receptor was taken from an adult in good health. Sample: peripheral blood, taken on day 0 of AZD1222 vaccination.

This CDR3 reads CASSLGPGSGVHEQYF. CDR3 bases: TGTGCCAGCAGCTTAGGGCCGGGGTCAGGGGTCCACGAGCAGTACTTC. V gene TRBV5-6 combines with J gene TRBJ2-7, with D maybe TRBD1 (6 bases). Germline V CDR1 and CDR2: SGHDT, YYEEEE. The CDR3 length is 16 residues. Trimming took 2 bases from V and 5 from J, leaving 20 bases between them.